The clone carrying this T cell receptor beta chain was seen a few times. The sample comes from a study of blood T cell repertoires in COVID-19. Study as a whole: Both acute and convalescent COVID-19 samples were obtained from the United States, Italy and Spain. T cells, B-cell-depleted T cells, or PBMCs provided the cDNA or gDNA that served as material.

In the authors' methods: Nucleated cell counts were estimated from reference gene primer amplification. The protocol was immunoSEQ multiplex PCR, while the TCRdb copy is restricted to in-frame clones and leaves out a portion. V and J calls plus clone size are reproduced from that table; the DNA served to infer D and trimming. The data hold approximately 350,000 clones, with 90% to 95% observed a single time. Germline values: CDR1 GTSNPN, CDR2 SVGIG (reference sequence). The CDR3 consists of 13 residues. V lost 4 bases and J lost 8, with 17 bases in between. The receptor's source is a young woman who had recovered from COVID-19. The chain couples TRBV30 to TRBJ1-2, with D hard to call. Material: peripheral blood. CDR3 DNA: TGTGCCTGGACCTCTTCAGGCGAGCAGGGCTACACCTTC. It codes for CAWTSSGEQGYTF. Filled out from reference TRBV30 and TRBJ1-2, the complete variable domain reads SQTIHQWPATLVQPVGSPLSLECTVEGTSNPNLYWYRQAAGRGLQLLFYSVGIGQISSEVPQNLSASRPQDRQFILSSKKLLLSDSGFYLCAWTSSGEQGYTFGSGTRLTVV.